Listed below are T cell receptor beta chains from one sample, sequenced in a study of blood T cell repertoires in COVID-19. Assay used: immunoSEQ multiplex PCR; TCRdb lists only in-frame clones, some missing. The data show some 170,000 clones, 87% seen once. Material: PBMCs or T cells enriched from blood (not recorded which). Receptor source: a human donor with acute COVID-19. The donor label of this sample is uncertain. The CDR3 runs from the conserved cysteine through the conserved F or W. A D gene is named only where the DNA matches it firmly. The size field is filled for only some rows; it gives once, few, many or a size class.

J | size | length | D | V | DNA | CDR3
TRBJ1-1 | once | 14 | . | TRBV7-3 | TGTGCCAGCAGCTTAGGGGGGGTGAACACTGAAGCTTTCTTT | CASSLGGVNTEAFF
TRBJ1-1 | once | 14 | TRBD1 | TRBV7-2 | TGTGCCAGCAGCTTAGGGACAGGGGCCACTGAAGCTTTCTTT | CASSLGTGATEAFF
TRBJ2-5 | once | 16 | TRBD2 | TRBV9 | TGTGCCAGCAGCGAGACTAGCGGGGGCTCGGGGGAGACCCAGTACTTC | CASSETSGGSGETQYF
TRBJ2-7 | . | 14 | . | TRBV4-1 | TGCGCCAGCAGCCAAGCGGCGGATGCCTACGAGCAGTACTTC | CASSQAADAYEQYF
TRBJ2-1 | . | 15 | TRBD2 | TRBV11-3 | TGTGCCAGCAGCCGTTGGACTAGCGGGTACAATGAGCAGTTCTTC | CASSRWTSGYNEQFF
TRBJ2-3 | . | 13 | . | TRBV9 | TGTGCCAGCAGCCCGAGGGATGCAGATACGCAGTATTTT | CASSPRDADTQYF
TRBJ2-1 | . | 18 | TRBD2 | TRBV9 | TGTGCCAGCAGCGTAGGGGGGACGGGACTAGCATCCTACAATGAGCAGTTCTTC | CASSVGGTGLASYNEQFF
TRBJ2-3 | . | 15 | TRBD2 | TRBV5-1 | TGCGCCAGCAGCTTCGGGGGGATCAGCACAGATACGCAGTATTTT | CASSFGGISTDTQYF
TRBJ2-1 | . | 15 | TRBD2 | TRBV5-1 | TGCGCCAGCAGCTTGACTAGCGGGGAGTTTAATGAGCAGTTCTTC | CASSLTSGEFNEQFF
TRBJ2-3 | . | 15 | TRBD2 | TRBV5-1 | TGCGCCAGCAAATCTAGCGGGGGGTCCACAGATACGCAGTATTTT | CASKSSGGSTDTQYF
TRBJ2-5 | few | 15 | . | TRBV7-9 | TGTGCCAGCAGGGCTCGACGAGGAGCCCGAGAGACCCAGTACTTC | CASRARRGARETQYF
TRBJ1-2 | . | 13 | TRBD1 | TRBV2 | TGTGCCTGGGGGGACAGGGGGTATTATGGCTACACCTTC | CAWGDRGYYGYTF
TRBJ1-6 | once | 13 | . | TRBV28 | TGTGCCAGCAGTTTAGGAAGGGGTTCACCCCTCCACTTT | CASSLGRGSPLHF
TRBJ2-3 | . | 13 | . | TRBV29-1 | TGCAGCGTTGTTGAGGGGGGGACAGATACGCAGTATTTT | CSVVEGGTDTQYF
TRBJ2-7 | . | 13 | . | TRBV7-9 | TGTGCCAGCAACTTGCCATTACCGGGCGAGCAGTACTTC | CASNLPLPGEQYF
TRBJ1-2 | . | 13 | . | TRBV6-5 | TGTGCCAGCAGTCCCGTCACAAACTATGGCTACACCTTC | CASSPVTNYGYTF
TRBJ2-5 | . | 13 | . | TRBV6-2/TRBV6-3 | TGTGCCAGCAGCCAGGGACTCGAAGGAACCCAGTACTTC | CASSQGLEGTQYF
TRBJ1-2 | once | 14 | . | TRBV5-1 | TGCGCCAGCAGCTTAGGAGGGGAGCACTATGGCTACACCTTC | CASSLGGEHYGYTF
TRBJ1-4 | . | 14 | . | TRBV27 | TGTGCCAGCAGTTTACCGGGAGCTAATGAAAAACTGTTTTTT | CASSLPGANEKLFF
TRBJ2-1 | . | 17 | TRBD2 | TRBV19 | TGTGCCAGTAGGAAGAGCGGGGGGGCTAGCTCCTACAATGAGCAGTTCTTC | CASRKSGGASSYNEQFF
TRBJ2-7 | . | 14 | . | TRBV19 | TGTGCCAGTAGCCACCTACCGGGACATGGTGAGCAGTACTTC | CASSHLPGHGEQYF
TRBJ1-3 | . | 14 | . | TRBV4-1 | TGCGCCAGCAGCCCTCTACCGGGGGGAAACACCATATATTTT | CASSPLPGGNTIYF
TRBJ2-3 | once | 16 | . | TRBV11-2 | TGTGCCAGCAGCTTAGCGGCGGGGATGGGGACAGATACGCAGTATTTT | CASSLAAGMGTDTQYF
TRBJ1-3 | . | 11 | . | TRBV30 | TGTGCCTGGAACTTGGGAAACACCATATATTTT | CAWNLGNTIYF
TRBJ2-1 | . | 13 | . | TRBV11-2 | TGTGCCAGCAGCTTAGATCGCTTTCGGGAGCAGTTCTTC | CASSLDRFREQFF
TRBJ1-5 | . | 12 | . | TRBV5-6 | TGTGCCAGCAGCTTTGGCCGTCAGCCCCAGCATTTT | CASSFGRQPQHF
TRBJ2-3 | . | 14 | . | TRBV7-3 | TGTGCCAGCAGCTTAGGGCTCAACACAGATACGCAGTATTTT | CASSLGLNTDTQYF
TRBJ2-1 | . | 16 | TRBD2 | TRBV4-2 | TGTGCCAGCAGCCAAGGACTAGCGGGGGGTATCAATGAGCAGTTCTTC | CASSQGLAGGINEQFF
TRBJ2-1 | . | 14 | TRBD2 | TRBV2 | TGTGCCAGCAGGGTGACTAGCGGGGGGGCCAAGCAGTTCTTC | CASRVTSGGAKQFF
TRBJ2-7 | . | 12 | . | TRBV7-8 | TGTGCCAGCAGCTTAGTAGACTACGAGCAGTACTTC | CASSLVDYEQYF
TRBJ2-2 | . | 12 | . | TRBV7-3 | TGTGCCAGCAGCATCTTTACCGGGGAGCTGTTTTTT | CASSIFTGELFF
TRBJ2-3 | few | 14 | . | TRBV30 | TGTGCCTGGAGTGTTGGCGGGGGCACAGATACGCAGTATTTT | CAWSVGGGTDTQYF
TRBJ2-7 | . | 15 | TRBD1 | TRBV7-9 | TGTGCCAGCAGCTTGACAGGGAAGTACTCCTACGAGCAGTACTTC | CASSLTGKYSYEQYF
TRBJ2-3 | once | 16 | . | TRBV5-1 | TGCGCCAGCAGCTTGGCCGGGGCGGGAAGCACAGATACGCAGTATTTT | CASSLAGAGSTDTQYF
TRBJ1-4 | once | 15 | TRBD1 | TRBV15 | TGTGCCACCAGCAGCGACAGGGGGGGGAATGAAAAACTGTTTTTT | CATSSDRGGNEKLFF
TRBJ2-5 | . | 15 | . | TRBV20-1 | TGCAGTGCTAGTCAAGGCGGGTCAAGCCAAGAGACCCAGTACTTC | CSASQGGSSQETQYF
TRBJ1-1 | . | 14 | TRBD1 | TRBV11-1 | TGTGCCAGCACCGGGACAGGGAGGAGGACTGAAGCTTTCTTT | CASTGTGRRTEAFF